In its sample, the clone carrying this T cell receptor (beta chain) was seen once. Its antigen is as yet unknown. Per sample, 95,000 to 100,000 TCR templates were assayed. The data were produced by immunoSEQ multiplex PCR, yet TCRdb's version contains in-frame clones alone and is incomplete. The sample consists of approximately 100,000 clones, 94% of them appearing once. Germline loops: CDR1 SNHLY, CDR2 FYNNEI. Trimming removed 3 bases at V and 1 base at J, with 3 bases between. This CDR3 contains 12 residues. This record comes from a study of siplizumab effects on memory and regulatory T cells. Study-wide results and caveats: With siplizumab, Treg-derived clones averaged roughly 70% of mappable alloreactive CD4+ clones, versus less than 35% in controls. Apparently key alloresponse contributors, naive T cells also seemed more diverse than memory cells. Roughly 80-97% of proliferating CD4+ or CD8+ clones defied assignment to a naive or memory phenotype.

The chain recombines TRBV2 with TRBJ1-1; no definite D call. The clonotype comes from a human donor in good health. The specimen was Tregs sorted from blood. CDR3 DNA sequence: TGTGCCAGCAGTGACAGGAACACTGAAGCTTTCTTT. Translated: CASSDRNTEAFF.